Presented here are 21 T cell receptor beta chains from one specimen sequenced in a study of blood T cell repertoires in COVID-19 (dated by TCRdb to the early 2020s). The method was the immunoSEQ multiplex PCR assay. This immuneACCESS table, as held by TCRdb, lists in-frame sequences with V and J called but not all clones. Of the missing ones, under half trace to an unresolved V gene in checked studies; the others have no known cause. The sample table contains approximately 180,000 clones; only one count was recorded for almost 80% of them. Together, the top ten hold about 28% of the sample. The sequenced material came from peripheral blood. These receptor sequences come from a woman in her sixties or seventies with acute or convalescent COVID-19.

This clone came up once. The J gene is TRBJ2-7, the V gene TRBV9, with 9 bases that match TRBD1. The V gene's germline CDR1 is SGDLS and CDR2 YYNGEE. Trimming at V came to 3 bases and at J to 4 bases, leaving 8 bases not matched to a gene. CDR3 size: 15 residues. CDR3 coding DNA: TGTGCCAGCAGCGGATTACAGGGGGCGCGTTACGAGCAGTACTTC. It encodes CASSGLQGARYEQYF.

The chain uses TRBV19 and TRBJ1-5, with 9 bases lining up with TRBD1. V was pared by 5 bases and J by 5 bases, with 7 bases of the junction left unmatched. This CDR3 has 15 residues. Germline V lookup: CDR1 LNHDA, CDR2 SQIVND (reference sequence). CDR3 loop: CASSLWTGADQPQHF. The CDR3 bases are TGTGCCAGTAGTCTATGGACAGGGGCAGATCAGCCCCAGCATTTT. Together with reference TRBV19 and TRBJ1-5, the CDR3 gives the full variable domain: DGGITQSPKYLFRKEGQNVTLSCEQNLNHDAMYWYRQDPGQGLRLIYYSQIVNDFQKGDIAEGYSVSREKKESFPLTVTSAQKNPTAFYLCASSLWTGADQPQHFGDGTRLSIL.

The sample holds a few counts of this clone. The CDR3 nucleotides read TGCGCCAGCAGCTTTGCAGGGGATTTTGAAGAGCAGTACTTC. It encodes CASSFAGDFEEQYF. This rearrangement joins TRBV5-1 to TRBJ2-7, with D perhaps matching TRBD1 (6 bases). Germline V lookup: CDR1 SGHRS, CDR2 YFSETQ. Trimming pared 2 bases from V and 7 bases from J, leaving 16 bases between. There are 14 residues in the CDR3.

The chain carries TRBV19 and TRBJ2-6, with TRBD1 matching 10 bases. Germline CDR1 LNHDA, CDR2 SQIVND (reference sequence). The V segment lost 3 bases and the J segment 4 bases; nucleotides outside the gene matches: 15. This CDR3 contains 20 residues. The CDR3: CASSIYGPGTGEEGANVLTF. Written as DNA, the CDR3 is TGTGCCAGTAGTATTTATGGTCCCGGGACAGGGGAAGAGGGGGCCAACGTCCTGACTTTC. The variable domain in full, with the rest retrieved from reference TRBV19 and TRBJ2-6, is DGGITQSPKYLFRKEGQNVTLSCEQNLNHDAMYWYRQDPGQGLRLIYYSQIVNDFQKGDIAEGYSVSREKKESFPLTVTSAQKNPTAFYLCASSIYGPGTGEEGANVLTFGAGSRLTVL.

J is TRBJ1-5 and V is TRBV30, with a tentative D call TRBD1 (5 bases). CDR1 and CDR2 from the germline V gene are GTSNPN and SVGIG (reference sequence). Trimming shortened V by 0 bases and J by 4 bases, and 10 bases separated the two germline ends. The CDR3 loop spans 14 amino acids. The chain's CDR3 is CAWSVETDNQPQHF. In DNA, the CDR3 is TGTGCCTGGAGTGTAGAGACAGATAATCAGCCCCAGCATTTT.

The V and J genes are TRBV19 and TRBJ1-1, with 12 bases fitting TRBD1. CDR3 length: 17 amino acids. J gave up 5 bases and V 4 bases, and 11 bases lay outside the gene matches. CDR1 and CDR2 (germline): LNHDA, SQIVND (reference sequence). CDR3 protein: CASSTLPGQGARTEAFF. CDR3 coding DNA: TGTGCCAGTAGTACCCTTCCGGGACAGGGGGCACGAACTGAAGCTTTCTTT.

The count of this clone is one. The J gene is TRBJ2-1, the V gene TRBV9, with D perhaps TRBD2 (7 bases). Trimming stripped 2 bases from V and 8 bases from J, with 17 bases between. This CDR3 is built from 15 residues. Per the germline V gene, CDR1 is SGDLS and CDR2 is YYNGEE. CDR3 in amino acids: CASSVMERDIDEQFF. The CDR3 nucleotides read TGTGCCAGCAGCGTGATGGAGCGGGACATCGATGAGCAGTTCTTC.

J is TRBJ2-7 and V is TRBV7-3; possible D gene TRBD2, 5 bases. The V end lost 5 bases, the J end lost 5 bases, and 13 bases lay between the germline ends. CDR3 length equals 13 residues. From germline, CDR1 is SGHTA and CDR2 FQGTGA. CDR3 residues: CASSPAGPHEQYF. For the CDR3, the DNA is TGTGCCAGCAGCCCTGCGGGCCCCCACGAGCAGTACTTC.

This rearrangement joins TRBV6-5 to TRBJ1-6, with D tentatively TRBD1 (6 bases). The CDR3 is 16 amino acids. Germline V gene sequence: CDR1 MNHEY, CDR2 SVGAGI. Trimming stripped 4 bases from V and 9 bases from J, with 19 bases between. CDR3: CASSLQGNGLSSPLHF. The CDR3 nucleotides read TGTGCCAGCAGTTTACAGGGAAACGGATTAAGTTCACCCCTCCACTTT.

The table lists this clone with a few counts. The chain employs TRBV9 and TRBJ2-3, with D perhaps TRBD2 (5 bases). The germline CDR1 and CDR2 sequences are SGDLS and YYNGEE. The CDR3 has 12 amino acids. V shed 3 bases and J shed 7 bases, with 9 bases lying between them. The CDR3 reads CASSGGANTQYF. CDR3 bases: TGTGCCAGCAGCGGGGGAGCGAATACGCAGTATTTT.

The table lists this clone with a few counts. The chain is built from TRBV2 and TRBJ1-5, with 8 bases matching TRBD1. The CDR3 is made up of 13 amino acids. Germline CDR1 and CDR2: SNHLY and FYNNEI. V shed 7 bases, J shed 4 bases, and the junction held 3 bases outside the gene matches. The chain's CDR3 is CASTRGRNQPQHF. The DNA for the CDR3 is TGTGCCAGCACCAGGGGGCGTAATCAGCCCCAGCATTTT.

The chain carries TRBV5-1 and TRBJ2-7, with TRBD1 matching 12 bases. Germline values: CDR1 SGHRS, CDR2 YFSETQ. Trimming cost V 7 bases and J 7 bases; bases outside gene matches: 12. The CDR3 contains 15 residues. In DNA form, the CDR3 reads TGCGCCAGCTCCTGGGAGGGACAGGGGGCGAGTGAGCAGTACTTC. Its protein product is CASSWEGQGASEQYF.

The gene calls are TRBV7-3 and TRBJ2-1, with 8 positions matching TRBD2. J gave up 6 bases and V 1 base, and 2 bases lay outside the gene matches. Looked up from germline, CDR1 is SGHTA and CDR2 is FQGTGA. The CDR3 runs to 14 residues. The CDR3 is CASSLRGTSNEQFF. DNA of the CDR3: TGTGCCAGCAGCTTAAGGGGGACTAGCAATGAGCAGTTCTTC.

V is TRBV19 and J is TRBJ2-2; the D gene is possibly TRBD1 (5 bases). Germline loops: CDR1 LNHDA, CDR2 SQIVND (reference sequence). This CDR3 comprises 14 residues. The V and J ends lost 6 bases and 0 bases respectively, with 8 bases between them. In DNA, the CDR3 is TGTGCCAGTAGGGGGCGGACGAACACCGGGGAGCTGTTTTTT. Protein product: CASRGRTNTGELFF. Variable domain in full (rest from reference TRBV19 and TRBJ2-2): DGGITQSPKYLFRKEGQNVTLSCEQNLNHDAMYWYRQDPGQGLRLIYYSQIVNDFQKGDIAEGYSVSREKKESFPLTVTSAQKNPTAFYLCASRGRTNTGELFFGEGSRLTVL.

The V and J genes are TRBV19 and TRBJ2-7; D unresolved. The length of the CDR3 is 15 residues. Germline CDR1 LNHDA, CDR2 SQIVND (reference sequence). The V gene lost 3 bases and the J gene lost 0 bases, with 12 bases spanning the gap. The CDR3 sequence: CASSIKLSSSYEQYF. DNA of the CDR3: TGTGCCAGTAGTATTAAACTATCAAGCTCCTACGAGCAGTACTTC.

The rearrangement joins TRBV19 to TRBJ2-1, with 8 bases aligning to TRBD2. Germline V lookup: CDR1 LNHDA, CDR2 SQIVND (reference sequence). This CDR3 comprises 16 residues. The V and J ends lost 8 bases and 2 bases, in that order; junction bases with no gene match: 11. The CDR3 is CASSLSGRGTYNEQFF. CDR3 bases: TGTGCCAGTTCTTTAAGCGGGAGAGGTACCTACAATGAGCAGTTCTTC.

The rearrangement joins TRBV6-5 to TRBJ1-4, with 7 bases that match TRBD1. The CDR3 consists of 14 residues. V was clipped by 6 bases and J by 10 bases; unmatched bases: 11. Looked up from germline, CDR1 is MNHEY and CDR2 is SVGAGI. The CDR3 DNA reads TGTGCCAGCAGCCAGGGACAGTCCCTAGGAAAACTGTTTTTT. Translation gives CASSQGQSLGKLFF.

This clone occurred a few times. The chain uses TRBV2 and TRBJ1-2, with a weak D call TRBD1 (6 bases). CDR1 is SNHLY and CDR2 is FYNNEI in the germline V gene. This CDR3 region has 13 residues. The V gene lost 7 bases and the J gene lost 2 bases, with 11 bases spanning the gap. The CDR3 reads CASTRQVNYGYTF. The DNA of the CDR3 is TGTGCCAGCACCCGACAGGTGAACTATGGCTACACCTTC.

The V gene is TRBV11-2, the J gene TRBJ2-7; 9 bases match TRBD1. The CDR3 extends over 15 amino acids. The J segment lost 4 bases and the V segment lost 3 bases, leaving 7 bases of the junction unmatched. Looked up from germline, CDR1 is SGHAT and CDR2 is FQNNGV. The CDR3 here is CASSFAPGTGYEQYF. CDR3 in DNA: TGTGCCAGCAGCTTCGCGCCTGGGACAGGGTACGAGCAGTACTTC.

V gene TRBV19 combines with J gene TRBJ2-1; 8 bases are a match to TRBD2. Trimming removed 9 bases from V and 9 bases from J; junction bases left unmatched: 13. Germline V gene sequence: CDR1 LNHDA, CDR2 SQIVND (reference sequence). This CDR3 has 14 residues. This CDR3 reads CASRQTGLAGEQFF. The CDR3 nucleotides are TGTGCCAGCAGACAAACAGGGCTAGCGGGTGAGCAGTTCTTC. Looking up the rest from reference TRBV19 and TRBJ2-1 gives the full variable domain: DGGITQSPKYLFRKEGQNVTLSCEQNLNHDAMYWYRQDPGQGLRLIYYSQIVNDFQKGDIAEGYSVSREKKESFPLTVTSAQKNPTAFYLCASRQTGLAGEQFFGPGTRLTVL.

This clone was observed a single time. The chain links TRBV28 to TRBJ1-4; the D is unclear. CDR3 size: 16 residues. V lost 5 bases and J lost 11, with 24 bases in between. Germline V gene lookup returns CDR1 MDHEN and CDR2 SYDVKM. In DNA, the CDR3 is TGTGCCAGCAGTCGGCTTGACGGCAGGTATAGTCCGAAACTGTTTTTT. Residues: CASSRLDGRYSPKLFF.